This T cell receptor (beta chain) was identified during a study of tumor and adjacent non-tumor tissue in lung cancer. As for the study in general: Stage I to III disease affected over nine men and 5 women aged about 30 to 85. Each sample yielded approximately 4.2 million productive TCRbeta reads on average. Regarding the study as a whole: Normal lung showed higher cumulative top 100 clone frequency than tumor.

The library came from three nested PCR rounds adapted from ARM-PCR protocols. TCRdb reprocessed the multiplex PCR reads with MiXCR, giving one entry per CDR3 protein. This table holds 70,000 to 90,000 distinct CDR3 sequences, around 65% found once. No cell sorting was done before RNA was extracted from the tissue. Distant lung tissue was collected more than 3 cm away from the tumor edge. Donors were chemotherapy-naive, newly diagnosed lung cancer surgical patients in China, August–late 2014. About this clonotype: Its cognate antigen is unknown. At one end, the junction sequence differs from germline, possibly due to a read error.

This CDR3 has 14 residues. The V gene's germline CDR1 is LGHNA and CDR2 YNFKEQ. The rearrangement links TRBV4-2 to TRBJ2-5; no reliable D call. The specimen was distant non-tumor lung tissue. The source of this sequence is a woman aged 45-65 years with non-small cell lung cancer. DNA for the CDR3: TGTGCCAGCAGCCAAACAAGCAACCAAGAGACCCAATACTTC. The encoded protein is CASSQTSNQETQYF.